The 5 T cell receptor beta chains below were found in one sample sequenced in a study of CD8 T cells in ankylosing spondylitis. General observations from the study: Seemingly distinctive of ankylosing spondylitis blood was a TCR beta motif formed by eight highly homologous variants.

TCRdb passed the 5' RACE reads through MiXCR, listing each CDR3 protein once. The repertoire holds about 460,000 distinct CDR3 sequences, with about 5.4% as singletons. No cognate antigen is known for these TCRs. Sequencing was carried out using blood, either unsorted or a sorted T cell fraction (not recorded which). The receptors here all came from a male donor with ankylosing spondylitis.

This clonotype was recorded at least ten times. The chain links TRBV10-3 to TRBJ1-2, with 7 nucleotides matching TRBD1. Germline loops: CDR1 ENHRY, CDR2 SYGVKD. The CDR3 extends over 15 amino acids. Losses at the gene ends were 0 bases for V and 2 bases for J; bases not matched to a gene: 3. CDR3 residues: CAISESVTGNYGYTF. CDR3 DNA sequence: TGTGCCATCAGTGAGTCCGTGACAGGGAACTATGGCTACACCTTC.

This clonotype has ten or more counts. The genes are TRBV29-1 and TRBJ1-2, with TRBD1 identical over 9 bases. The germline V gene encodes CDR1 SQVTM and CDR2 ANQGSEA. The CDR3 loop spans 12 amino acids. V shed 7 bases, J shed 5 bases, and the junction held 5 bases outside the gene matches. The DNA of the CDR3 is TGCAGCGCCGAGGGGACAGGGTATGGCTACACCTTC. Protein sequence: CSAEGTGYGYTF.

This clonotype was detected ten times or more. The junction departs from the called germline gene at one end, perhaps through a read error. The chain recombines TRBV20-1 with TRBJ1-3, with D uncertain. Germline V gives CDR1 DFQATT, CDR2 SNEGSKA (reference sequence). The CDR3 is made up of 13 amino acids. This CDR3 is CSALKVAGNTIHF. The CDR3 DNA is TGCAGTGCTCTCAAGGTGGCCGGAAACACCATACATTTT.

This clonotype was detected many times. The chain is built from TRBV9 and TRBJ2-7; possibly TRBD1 or TRBD2 for D (5 bases each). V gave up 0 bases and J gave up 2 bases, with 12 bases separating them. The CDR3 is made up of 15 amino acids. Germline lookup yields CDR1 SGDLS and CDR2 YYNGEE. Here the CDR3 reads CASSVAAGSAYEQYF. DNA for the CDR3: TGTGCCAGCAGCGTAGCGGCAGGGAGTGCCTACGAGCAGTACTTC.

This clonotype appeared many times. The genes are TRBV12-3 or TRBV12-4 and TRBJ1-6, with TRBD1 as a possible D gene (5 bases). The CDR3 extends over 14 amino acids. Trimming left V 5 bases short and J 7 bases short, with 12 bases between. The CDR3 here is CASSPGAINSPLHF. CDR3 sequence (DNA): TGTGCCAGCAGTCCCGGGGCTATCAATTCACCCCTCCACTTT.